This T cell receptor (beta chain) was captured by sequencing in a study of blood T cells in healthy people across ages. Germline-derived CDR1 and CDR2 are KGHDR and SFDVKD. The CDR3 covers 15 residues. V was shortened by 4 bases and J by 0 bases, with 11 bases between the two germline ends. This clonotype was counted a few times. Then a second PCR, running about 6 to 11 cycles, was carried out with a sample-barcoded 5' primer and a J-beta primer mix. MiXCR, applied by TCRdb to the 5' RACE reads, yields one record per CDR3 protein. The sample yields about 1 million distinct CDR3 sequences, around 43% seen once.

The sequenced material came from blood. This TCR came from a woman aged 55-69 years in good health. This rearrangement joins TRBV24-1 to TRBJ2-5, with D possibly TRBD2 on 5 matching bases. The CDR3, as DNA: TGTGCCACCAGTGACCCGGGAAACTACCAAGAGACCCAGTACTTC. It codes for CATSDPGNYQETQYF.